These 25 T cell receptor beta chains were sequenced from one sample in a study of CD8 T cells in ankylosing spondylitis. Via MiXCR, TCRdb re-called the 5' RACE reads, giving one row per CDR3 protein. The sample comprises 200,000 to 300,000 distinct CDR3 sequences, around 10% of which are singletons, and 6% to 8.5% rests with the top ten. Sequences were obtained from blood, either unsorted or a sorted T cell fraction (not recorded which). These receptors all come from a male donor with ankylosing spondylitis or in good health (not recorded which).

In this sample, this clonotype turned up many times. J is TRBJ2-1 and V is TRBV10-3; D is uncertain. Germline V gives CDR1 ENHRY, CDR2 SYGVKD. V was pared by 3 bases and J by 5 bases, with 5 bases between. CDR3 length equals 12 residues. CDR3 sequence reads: CAISEPNNEQFF. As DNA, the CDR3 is TGTGCCATCAGTGAACCTAACAATGAGCAGTTCTTC.

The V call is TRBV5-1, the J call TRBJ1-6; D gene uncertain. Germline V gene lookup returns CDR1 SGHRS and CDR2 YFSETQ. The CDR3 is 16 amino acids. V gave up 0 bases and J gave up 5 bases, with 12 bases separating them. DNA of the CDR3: TGCGCCAGCAGCTTGGATGGAGTGGTGAATAATTCACCCCTCCACTTT. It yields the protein CASSLDGVVNNSPLHF.

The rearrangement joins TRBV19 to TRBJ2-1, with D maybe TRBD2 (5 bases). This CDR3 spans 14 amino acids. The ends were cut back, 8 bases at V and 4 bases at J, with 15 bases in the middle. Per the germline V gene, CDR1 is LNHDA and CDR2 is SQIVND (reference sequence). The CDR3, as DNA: TGTGCCAGTCACAGAGGGCAGAGGTACAATGAGCAGTTCTTC. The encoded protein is CASHRGQRYNEQFF.

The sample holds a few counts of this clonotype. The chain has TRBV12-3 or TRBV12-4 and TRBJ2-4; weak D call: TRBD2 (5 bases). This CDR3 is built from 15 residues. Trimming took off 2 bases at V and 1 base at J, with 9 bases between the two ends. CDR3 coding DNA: TGTGCCAGCAGTTTAATTCGGGGTGCCAAAAACATTCAGTACTTC. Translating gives CASSLIRGAKNIQYF.

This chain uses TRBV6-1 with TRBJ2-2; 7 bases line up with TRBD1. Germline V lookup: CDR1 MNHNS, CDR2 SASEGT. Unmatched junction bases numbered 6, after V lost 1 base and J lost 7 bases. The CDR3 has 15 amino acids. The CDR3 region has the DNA TGTGCCAGCAGTGAAGTAGCAGGGGGAATCGGGGAGCTGTTTTTT. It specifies CASSEVAGGIGELFF.

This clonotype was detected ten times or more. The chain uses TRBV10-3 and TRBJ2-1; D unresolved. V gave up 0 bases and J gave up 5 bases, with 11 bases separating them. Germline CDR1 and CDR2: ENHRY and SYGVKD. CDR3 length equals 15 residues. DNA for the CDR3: TGTGCCATCAGTGAGTCAAGAATAAAGGACAATGAGCAGTTCTTC. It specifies CAISESRIKDNEQFF.

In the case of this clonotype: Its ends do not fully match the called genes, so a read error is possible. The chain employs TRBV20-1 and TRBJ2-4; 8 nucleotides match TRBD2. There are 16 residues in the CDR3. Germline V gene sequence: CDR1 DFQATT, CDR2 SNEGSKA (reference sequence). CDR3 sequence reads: CCAGTRWHLAKNIQYF. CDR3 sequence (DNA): TGCTGTGCGGGGACTAGGTGGCACCTAGCCAAAAACATTCAGTACTTC.

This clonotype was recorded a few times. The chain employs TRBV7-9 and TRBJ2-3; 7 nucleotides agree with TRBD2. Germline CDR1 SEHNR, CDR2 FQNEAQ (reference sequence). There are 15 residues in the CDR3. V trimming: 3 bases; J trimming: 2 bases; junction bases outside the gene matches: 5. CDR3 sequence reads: CASSFLAVLTDTQYF. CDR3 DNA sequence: TGTGCCAGCAGCTTCCTAGCGGTGCTCACAGATACGCAGTATTTT.

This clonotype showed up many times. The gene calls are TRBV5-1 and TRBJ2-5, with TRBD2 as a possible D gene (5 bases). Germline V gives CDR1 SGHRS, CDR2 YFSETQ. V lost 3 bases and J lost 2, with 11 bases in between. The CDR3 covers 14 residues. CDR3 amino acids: CASSSPGRQETQYF. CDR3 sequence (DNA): TGCGCCAGCAGCTCCCCGGGAAGACAAGAGACCCAGTACTTC.

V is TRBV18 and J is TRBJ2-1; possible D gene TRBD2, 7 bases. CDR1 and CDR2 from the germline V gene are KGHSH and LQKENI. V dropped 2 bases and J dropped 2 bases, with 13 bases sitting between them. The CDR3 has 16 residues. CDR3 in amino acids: CASSPWGGEAYNEQFF. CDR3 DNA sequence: TGTGCCAGCTCACCATGGGGGGGCGAGGCCTACAATGAGCAGTTCTTC.

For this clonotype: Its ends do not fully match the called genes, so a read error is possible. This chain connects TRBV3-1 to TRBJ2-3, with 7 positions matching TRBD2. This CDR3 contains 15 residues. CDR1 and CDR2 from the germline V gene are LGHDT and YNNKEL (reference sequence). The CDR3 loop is CASSRGGSRIDTQYF. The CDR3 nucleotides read TGTGCCAGCAGCCGGGGAGGGTCCCGGATAGATACGCAATATTTT.

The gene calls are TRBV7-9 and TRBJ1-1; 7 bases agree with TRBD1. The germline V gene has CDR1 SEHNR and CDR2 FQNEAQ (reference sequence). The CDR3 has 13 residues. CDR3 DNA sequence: TGTGTCACCCGGGACAGAAAGAACACTGAAGCTTTCTTT. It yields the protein CVTRDRKNTEAFF.

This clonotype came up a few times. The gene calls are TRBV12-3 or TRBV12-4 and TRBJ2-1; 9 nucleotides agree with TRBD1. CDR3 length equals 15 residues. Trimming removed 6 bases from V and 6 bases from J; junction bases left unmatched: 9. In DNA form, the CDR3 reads TGTGCCAGCAGACCCGGGACAGGGCTTTCCAATGAGCAGTTCTTC. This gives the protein CASRPGTGLSNEQFF.

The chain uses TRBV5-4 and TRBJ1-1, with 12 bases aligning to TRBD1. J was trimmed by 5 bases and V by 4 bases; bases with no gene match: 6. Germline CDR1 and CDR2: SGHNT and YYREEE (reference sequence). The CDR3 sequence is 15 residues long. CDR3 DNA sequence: TGTGCCAGCAGCGTGGGACAGGGGGCGAGTACTGAAGCTTTCTTT. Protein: CASSVGQGASTEAFF.

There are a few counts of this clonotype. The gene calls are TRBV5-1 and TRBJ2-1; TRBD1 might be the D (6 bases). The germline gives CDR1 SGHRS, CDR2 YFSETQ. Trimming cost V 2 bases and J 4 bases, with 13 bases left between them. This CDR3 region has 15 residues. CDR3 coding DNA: TGCGCCAGCAGCTTTCCAGGGGACGCTTACAATGAGCAGTTCTTC. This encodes CASSFPGDAYNEQFF.

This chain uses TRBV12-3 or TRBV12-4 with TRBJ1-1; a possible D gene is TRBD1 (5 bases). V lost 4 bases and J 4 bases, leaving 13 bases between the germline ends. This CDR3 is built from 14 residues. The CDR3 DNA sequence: TGTGCCAGCAGTTCCCGGGGGGGTGCCACTGAAGCTTTCTTT. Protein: CASSSRGGATEAFF.

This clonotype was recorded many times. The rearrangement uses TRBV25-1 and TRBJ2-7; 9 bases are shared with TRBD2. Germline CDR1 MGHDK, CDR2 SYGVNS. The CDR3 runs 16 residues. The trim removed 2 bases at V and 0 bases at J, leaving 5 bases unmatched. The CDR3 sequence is CASSEVTSGRSYEQYF. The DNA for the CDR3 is TGTGCCAGCAGTGAAGTGACTAGCGGCCGCTCCTACGAGCAGTACTTC.

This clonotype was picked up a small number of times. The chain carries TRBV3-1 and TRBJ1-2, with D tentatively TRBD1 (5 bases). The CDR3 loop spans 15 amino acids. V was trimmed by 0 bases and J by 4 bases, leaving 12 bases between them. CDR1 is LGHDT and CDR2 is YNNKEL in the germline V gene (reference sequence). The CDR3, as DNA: TGTGCCAGCAGCCAAGATCTGTCGAGGGGCTATGGCTACACCTTC. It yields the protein CASSQDLSRGYGYTF.

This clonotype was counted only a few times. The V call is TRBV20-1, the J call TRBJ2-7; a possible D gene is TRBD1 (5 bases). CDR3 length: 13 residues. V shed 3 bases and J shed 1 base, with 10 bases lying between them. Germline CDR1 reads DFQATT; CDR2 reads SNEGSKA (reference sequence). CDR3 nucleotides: TGCAGTGCTAGCAGGGTAGAATCCTACGAGCAGTACTTC. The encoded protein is CSASRVESYEQYF.

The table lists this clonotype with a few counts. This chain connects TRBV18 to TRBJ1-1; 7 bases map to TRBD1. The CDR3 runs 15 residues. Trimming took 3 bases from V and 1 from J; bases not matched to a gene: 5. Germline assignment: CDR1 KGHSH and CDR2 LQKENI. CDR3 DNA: TGTGCCAGCTCACCTTCCGGGACAGCGAACACTGAAGCTTTCTTT. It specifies CASSPSGTANTEAFF.

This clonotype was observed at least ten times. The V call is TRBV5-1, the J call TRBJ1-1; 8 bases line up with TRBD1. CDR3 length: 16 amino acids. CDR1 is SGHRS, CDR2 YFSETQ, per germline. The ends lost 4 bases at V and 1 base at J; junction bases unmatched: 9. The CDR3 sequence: CASSTGTGGTNTEAFF. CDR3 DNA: TGCGCCAGCAGCACAGGGACAGGAGGGACGAACACTGAAGCTTTCTTT.

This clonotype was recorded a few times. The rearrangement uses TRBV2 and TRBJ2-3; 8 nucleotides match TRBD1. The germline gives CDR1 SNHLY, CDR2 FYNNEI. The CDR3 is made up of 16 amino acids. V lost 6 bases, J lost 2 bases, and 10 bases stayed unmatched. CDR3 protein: CASRYHRDRLTDTQYF. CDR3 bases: TGTGCCAGCAGATACCACCGGGACAGGCTCACAGATACGCAGTATTTT. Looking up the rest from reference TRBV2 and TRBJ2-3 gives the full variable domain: EPEVTQTPSHQVTQMGQEVILRCVPISNHLYFYWYRQILGQKVEFLVSFYNNEISEKSEIFDDQFSVERPDGSNFTLKIRSTKLEDSAMYFCASRYHRDRLTDTQYFGPGTRLTVL.

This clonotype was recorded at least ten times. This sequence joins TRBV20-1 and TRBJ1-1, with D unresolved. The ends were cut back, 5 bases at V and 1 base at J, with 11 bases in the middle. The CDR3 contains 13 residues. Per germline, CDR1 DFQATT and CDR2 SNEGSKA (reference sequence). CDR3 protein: CSASEDPNTEAFF. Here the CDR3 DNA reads TGCAGTGCTTCCGAAGACCCGAACACTGAAGCTTTCTTT.

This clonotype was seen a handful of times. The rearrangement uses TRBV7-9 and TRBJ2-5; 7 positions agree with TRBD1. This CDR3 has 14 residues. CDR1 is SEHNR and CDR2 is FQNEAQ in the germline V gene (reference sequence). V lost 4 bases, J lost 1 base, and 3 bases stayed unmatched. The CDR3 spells CASSSTGTQETQYF. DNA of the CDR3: TGTGCCAGCAGCTCGACAGGGACCCAAGAGACCCAGTACTTC. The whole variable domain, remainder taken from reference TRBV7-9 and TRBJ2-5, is DTGVSQNPRHKITKRGQNVTFRCDPISEHNRLYWYRQTLGQGPEFLTYFQNEAQLEKSRLLSDRFSAERPKGSFSTLEIQRTEQGDSAMYLCASSSTGTQETQYFGPGTRLLVL.

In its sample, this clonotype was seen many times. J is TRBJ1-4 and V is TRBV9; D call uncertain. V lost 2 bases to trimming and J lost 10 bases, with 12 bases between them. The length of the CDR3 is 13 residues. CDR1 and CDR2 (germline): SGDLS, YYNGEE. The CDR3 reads CASSVGSNGKLFF. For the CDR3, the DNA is TGTGCCAGCAGCGTCGGGTCAAACGGAAAACTGTTTTTT.